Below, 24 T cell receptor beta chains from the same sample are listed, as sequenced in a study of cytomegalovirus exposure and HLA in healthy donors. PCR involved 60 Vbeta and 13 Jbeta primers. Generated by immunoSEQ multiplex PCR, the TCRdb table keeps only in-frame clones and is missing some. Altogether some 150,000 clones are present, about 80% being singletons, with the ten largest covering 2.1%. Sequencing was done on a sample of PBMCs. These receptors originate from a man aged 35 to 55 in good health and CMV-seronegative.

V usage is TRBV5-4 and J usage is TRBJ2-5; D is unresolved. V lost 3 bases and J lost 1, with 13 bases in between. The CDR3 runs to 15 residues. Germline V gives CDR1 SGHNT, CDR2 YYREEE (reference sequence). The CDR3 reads CASSSGSLGQETQYF. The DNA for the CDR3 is TGTGCCAGCAGCTCCGGATCCCTAGGCCAAGAGACCCAGTACTTC.

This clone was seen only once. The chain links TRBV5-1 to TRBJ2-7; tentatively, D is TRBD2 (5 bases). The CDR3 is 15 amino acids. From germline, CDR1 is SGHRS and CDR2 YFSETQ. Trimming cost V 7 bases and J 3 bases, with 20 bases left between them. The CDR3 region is CASVLQAGGRYEQYF. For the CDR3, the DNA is TGCGCCAGCGTGCTTCAGGCGGGCGGGCGCTACGAGCAGTACTTC.

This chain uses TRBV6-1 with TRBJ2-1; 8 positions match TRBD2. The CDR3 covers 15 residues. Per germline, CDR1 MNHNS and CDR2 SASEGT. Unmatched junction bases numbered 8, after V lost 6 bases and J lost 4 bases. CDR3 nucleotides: TGTGCCAGCAGCTACATGACTAGCGCATACAATGAGCAGTTCTTC. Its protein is CASSYMTSAYNEQFF.

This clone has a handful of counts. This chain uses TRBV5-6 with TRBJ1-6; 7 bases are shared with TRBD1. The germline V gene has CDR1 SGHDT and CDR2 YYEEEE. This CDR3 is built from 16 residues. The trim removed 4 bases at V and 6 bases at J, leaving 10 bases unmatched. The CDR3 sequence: CASSPQPTGINSPLHF. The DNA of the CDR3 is TGTGCCAGCAGCCCACAACCGACAGGGATTAATTCACCCCTCCACTTT.

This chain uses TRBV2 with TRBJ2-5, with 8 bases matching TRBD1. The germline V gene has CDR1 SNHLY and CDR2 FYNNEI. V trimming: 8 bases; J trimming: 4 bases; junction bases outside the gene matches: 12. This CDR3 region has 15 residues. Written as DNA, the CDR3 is TGTGCCAGCGTTTACGCAGGGGGCTCGAGAGAGACCCAGTACTTC. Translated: CASVYAGGSRETQYF.

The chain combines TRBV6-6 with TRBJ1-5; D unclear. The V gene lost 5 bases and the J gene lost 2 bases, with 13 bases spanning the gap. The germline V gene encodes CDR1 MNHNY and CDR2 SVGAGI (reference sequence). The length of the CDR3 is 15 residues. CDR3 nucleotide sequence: TGTGCCAGCAGTCTAACGGGTTTAGGCAATCAGCCCCAGCATTTT. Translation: CASSLTGLGNQPQHF.

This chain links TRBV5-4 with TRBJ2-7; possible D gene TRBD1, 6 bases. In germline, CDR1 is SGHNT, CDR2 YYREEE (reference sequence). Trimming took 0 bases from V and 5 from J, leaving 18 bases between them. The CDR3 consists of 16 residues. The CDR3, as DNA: TGTGCCAGCAGCTTGGTTGGGGCAGGGGCCCTAGACGAGCAGTACTTC. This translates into CASSLVGAGALDEQYF.

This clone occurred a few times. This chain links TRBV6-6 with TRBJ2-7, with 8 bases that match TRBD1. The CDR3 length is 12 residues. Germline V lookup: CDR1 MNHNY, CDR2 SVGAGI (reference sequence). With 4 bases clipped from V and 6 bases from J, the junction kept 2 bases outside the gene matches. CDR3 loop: CASSFDRGEQYF. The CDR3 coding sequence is TGTGCCAGCAGTTTCGACAGGGGCGAGCAGTACTTC.

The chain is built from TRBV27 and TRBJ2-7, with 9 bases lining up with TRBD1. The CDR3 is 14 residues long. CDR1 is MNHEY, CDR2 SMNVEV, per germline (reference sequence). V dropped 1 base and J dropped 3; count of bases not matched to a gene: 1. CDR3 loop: CASSLWDRVYEQYF. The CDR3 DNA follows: TGTGCCAGCAGTTTATGGGACAGGGTCTACGAGCAGTACTTC.

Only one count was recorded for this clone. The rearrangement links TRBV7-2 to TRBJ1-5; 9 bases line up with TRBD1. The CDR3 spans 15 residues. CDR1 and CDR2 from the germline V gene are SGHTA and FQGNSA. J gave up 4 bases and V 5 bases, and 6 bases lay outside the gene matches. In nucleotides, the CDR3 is TGTGCCAGCAGCAGACAGGGGGTATGGAATCAGCCCCAGCATTTT. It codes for CASSRQGVWNQPQHF.

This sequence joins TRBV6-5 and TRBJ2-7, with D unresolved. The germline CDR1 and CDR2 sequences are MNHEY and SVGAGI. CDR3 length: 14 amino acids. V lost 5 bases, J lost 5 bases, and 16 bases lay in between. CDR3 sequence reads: CASSRGGRMDEQYF. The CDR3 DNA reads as TGTGCCAGCAGTCGAGGTGGCCGAATGGACGAGCAGTACTTC.

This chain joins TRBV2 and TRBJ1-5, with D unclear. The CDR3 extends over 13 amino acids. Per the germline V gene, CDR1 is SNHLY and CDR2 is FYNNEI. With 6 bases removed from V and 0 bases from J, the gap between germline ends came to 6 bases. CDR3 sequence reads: CASRGDSNQPQHF. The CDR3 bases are TGTGCCAGCAGAGGAGATAGCAATCAGCCCCAGCATTTT.

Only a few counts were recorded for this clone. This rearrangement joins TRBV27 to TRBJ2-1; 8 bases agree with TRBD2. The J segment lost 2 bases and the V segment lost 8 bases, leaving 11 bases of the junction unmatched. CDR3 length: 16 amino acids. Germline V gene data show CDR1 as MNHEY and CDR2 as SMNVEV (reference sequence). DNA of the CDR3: TGTGCCAGCCTTCAAGTAGCGGGAAACGCCTACAATGAGCAGTTCTTC. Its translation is CASLQVAGNAYNEQFF.

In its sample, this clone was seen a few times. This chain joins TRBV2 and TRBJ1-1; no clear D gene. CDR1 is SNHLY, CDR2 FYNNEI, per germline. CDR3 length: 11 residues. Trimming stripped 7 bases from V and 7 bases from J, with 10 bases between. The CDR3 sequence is CASKVGGEAFF. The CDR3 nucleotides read TGTGCCAGCAAGGTAGGAGGTGAAGCTTTCTTT.

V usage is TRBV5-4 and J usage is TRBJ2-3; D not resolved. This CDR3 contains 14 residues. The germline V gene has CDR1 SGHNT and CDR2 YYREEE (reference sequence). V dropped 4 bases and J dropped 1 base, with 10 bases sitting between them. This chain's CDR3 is CASSVDWGTDTQYF. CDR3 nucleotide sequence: TGTGCCAGCAGCGTCGACTGGGGCACAGATACGCAGTATTTT.

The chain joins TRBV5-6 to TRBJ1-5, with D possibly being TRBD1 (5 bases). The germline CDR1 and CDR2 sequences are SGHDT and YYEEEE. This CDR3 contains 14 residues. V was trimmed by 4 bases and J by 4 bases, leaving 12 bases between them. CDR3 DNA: TGTGCCAGCAGCGAGGAGGGACTGAATCAGCCCCAGCATTTT. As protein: CASSEEGLNQPQHF. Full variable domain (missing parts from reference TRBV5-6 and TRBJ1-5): DAGVTQSPTHLIKTRGQQVTLRCSPKSGHDTVSWYQQALGQGPQFIFQYYEEEERQRGNFPDRFSGHQFPNYSSELNVNALLLGDSALYLCASSEEGLNQPQHFGDGTRLSIL.

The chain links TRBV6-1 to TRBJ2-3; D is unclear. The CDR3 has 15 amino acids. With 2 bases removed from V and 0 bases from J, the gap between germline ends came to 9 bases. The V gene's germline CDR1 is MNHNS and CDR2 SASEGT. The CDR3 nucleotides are TGTGCCAGCAGTGAACGGATCGGGAGCACAGATACGCAGTATTTT. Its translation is CASSERIGSTDTQYF.

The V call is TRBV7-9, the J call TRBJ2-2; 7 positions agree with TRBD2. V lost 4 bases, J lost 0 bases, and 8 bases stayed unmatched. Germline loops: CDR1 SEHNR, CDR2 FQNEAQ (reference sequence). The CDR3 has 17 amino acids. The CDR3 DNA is TGTGCCAGCAGCTCCTCAGCGGGGCTATCGAACACCGGGGAGCTGTTTTTT. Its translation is CASSSSAGLSNTGELFF.

CDR3: CASSPEQGVSGYTF. The CDR3 DNA sequence: TGCGCCAGCAGCCCCGAACAGGGAGTCAGTGGCTACACCTTC. The chain couples TRBV5-1 to TRBJ1-2; D might be TRBD1 (6 bases). Germline V CDR1 and CDR2: SGHRS, YFSETQ. The CDR3 has 14 amino acids. V lost 4 bases and J 7 bases, leaving 17 bases between the germline ends.

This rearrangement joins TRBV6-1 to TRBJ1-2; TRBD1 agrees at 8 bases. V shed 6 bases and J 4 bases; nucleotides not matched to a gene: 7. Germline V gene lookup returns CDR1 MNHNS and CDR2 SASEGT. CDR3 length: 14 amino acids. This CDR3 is CASSQDRGVYGYTF. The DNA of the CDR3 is TGTGCCAGCAGCCAAGACAGGGGAGTCTATGGCTACACCTTC.

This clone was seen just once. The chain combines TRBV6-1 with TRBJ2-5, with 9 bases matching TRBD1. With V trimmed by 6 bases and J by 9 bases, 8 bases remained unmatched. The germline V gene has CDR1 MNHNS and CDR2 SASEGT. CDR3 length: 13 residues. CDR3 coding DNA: TGTGCCAGCAGACCCGGGGGACAGGGCTCCCAGTACTTC. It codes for CASRPGGQGSQYF.

The CDR3, as DNA: TGTGCCAGCAGTGCAAGACAGGGTTCAAACATTCAGTACTTC. Encoded protein: CASSARQGSNIQYF. The chain couples TRBV27 to TRBJ2-4; 7 nucleotides line up with TRBD1. Germline values: CDR1 MNHEY, CDR2 SMNVEV (reference sequence). This CDR3 comprises 14 residues. After removal of 5 bases from V and 6 bases from J, the junction contained 7 bases not matched to a gene.

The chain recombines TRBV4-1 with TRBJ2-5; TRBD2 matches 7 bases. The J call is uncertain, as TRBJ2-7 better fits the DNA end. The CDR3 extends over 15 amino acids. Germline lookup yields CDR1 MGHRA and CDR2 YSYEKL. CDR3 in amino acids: CASSQGGLDPYEQYF. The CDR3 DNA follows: TGCGCCAGCAGCCAAGGAGGACTAGACCCCTACGAGCAGTACTTC.

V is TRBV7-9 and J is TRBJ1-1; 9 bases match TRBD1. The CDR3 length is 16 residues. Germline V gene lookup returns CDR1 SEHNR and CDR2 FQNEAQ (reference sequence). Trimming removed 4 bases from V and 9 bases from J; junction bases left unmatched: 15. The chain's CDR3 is CASSSTRSGTGGKAFF. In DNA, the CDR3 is TGTGCCAGCAGCTCAACTCGTTCGGGTACAGGGGGCAAAGCTTTCTTT.